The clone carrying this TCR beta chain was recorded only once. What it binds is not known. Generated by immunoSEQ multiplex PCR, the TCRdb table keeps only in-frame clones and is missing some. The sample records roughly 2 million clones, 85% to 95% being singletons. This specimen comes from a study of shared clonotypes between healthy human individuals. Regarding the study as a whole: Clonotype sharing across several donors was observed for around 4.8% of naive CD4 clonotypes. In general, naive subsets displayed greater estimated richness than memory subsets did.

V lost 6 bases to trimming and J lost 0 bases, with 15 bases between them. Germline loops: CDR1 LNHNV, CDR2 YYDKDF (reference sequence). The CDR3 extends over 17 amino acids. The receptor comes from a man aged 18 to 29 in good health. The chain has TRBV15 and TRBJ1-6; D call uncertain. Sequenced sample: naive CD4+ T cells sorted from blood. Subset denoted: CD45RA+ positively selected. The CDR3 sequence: CATRTALTTSYNSPLHF. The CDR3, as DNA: TGTGCCACCAGGACTGCACTTACCACCTCCTATAATTCACCCCTCCACTTT.